This passage covers 20 T cell receptor beta chains from one sample sequenced in a study of blood T cell repertoires in COVID-19. Here immunoSEQ multiplex PCR was the method, and the copy in TCRdb shows in-frame clones only, minus some. Among about 670,000 clones listed, around 89% were seen once. The sequenced material came from peripheral blood. The receptor set was obtained from a woman aged 18 to 35 with acute or convalescent COVID-19.

V and J are TRBV6-2 or TRBV6-3 and TRBJ2-4; 11 bases match TRBD2. Germline V gene sequence: CDR1 MNHEY, CDR2 SVGEGT. The CDR3 loop spans 17 amino acids. Germline trimming cut 2 bases from V and 4 bases from J; bases unmatched to any gene: 7. CDR3 in amino acids: CASSYAASGGSKNIQYF. DNA for the CDR3: TGTGCCAGCAGTTACGCGGCTAGCGGGGGGAGTAAAAACATTCAGTACTTC.

The CDR3 DNA follows: TGTGCCAGCAGCGTAGACCCCGGGACAGGGGGCCCGAACACTGAAGCTTTCTTT. Translation gives CASSVDPGTGGPNTEAFF. V usage is TRBV9 and J usage is TRBJ1-1, with 12 bases aligning to TRBD1. This CDR3 is built from 18 residues. V lost 0 bases to trimming and J lost 1 base; unmatched junction nucleotides: 7. In germline, CDR1 is SGDLS, CDR2 YYNGEE.

The sample holds one count of this clone. This rearrangement joins TRBV3-1 (or the pseudogene TRBV3-2) to TRBJ1-2, with unresolved D. The length of the CDR3 is 12 residues. Germline CDR1 and CDR2: LGHDT and YNNKEL (reference sequence). Trimming removed 0 bases from V and 8 bases from J, with 7 bases in between. CDR3 protein: CASSQESGGYTF. CDR3 sequence (DNA): TGTGCCAGCAGCCAAGAATCGGGAGGCTACACCTTC.

The V and J genes are TRBV5-1 and TRBJ2-2; weak D call: TRBD2 (6 bases). The CDR3 is 15 amino acids. Deletions cut 3 bases from V and 4 bases from J, with 13 bases between. Per germline, CDR1 SGHRS and CDR2 YFSETQ. The CDR3 DNA reads as TGCGCCAGCAGCTCTGGCGGGGCGGGCACCGGGGAGCTGTTTTTT. Its protein product is CASSSGGAGTGELFF. The full variable domain, its missing parts supplied by reference TRBV5-1 and TRBJ2-2, is KAGVTQTPRYLIKTRGQQVTLSCSPISGHRSVSWYQQTPGQGLQFLFEYFSETQRNKGNFPGRFSGRQFSNSRSEMNVSTLELGDSALYLCASSSGGAGTGELFFGEGSRLTVL.

The sample holds one count of this clone. The V and J genes are TRBV9 and TRBJ2-1, with 8 bases identical to TRBD2. V shed 5 bases, J shed 5 bases, and the junction held 3 bases outside the gene matches. The CDR3 runs to 13 residues. Germline V gene data show CDR1 as SGDLS and CDR2 as YYNGEE. Here the CDR3 reads CASRRGVDNEQFF. The CDR3 DNA is TGTGCCAGCAGGCGGGGGGTAGACAATGAGCAGTTCTTC.

V is TRBV9 and J is TRBJ2-6; D is perhaps TRBD1 (5 bases). V dropped 4 bases and J dropped 0 bases, with 8 bases sitting between them. This CDR3 is 15 amino acids long. CDR1 and CDR2 (germline): SGDLS, YYNGEE. The CDR3 reads CASSPDSSGANVLTF. DNA for the CDR3: TGTGCCAGCAGCCCCGACAGCTCTGGGGCCAACGTCCTGACTTTC.

The rearrangement uses TRBV6-5 and TRBJ1-2, with D tentatively TRBD1 (5 bases). Germline V gene lookup returns CDR1 MNHEY and CDR2 SVGAGI. This CDR3 region has 15 residues. The V end was cut by 2 bases, the J end by 3 bases, with 13 bases between. The CDR3 region is CASSYKGLSYYGYTF. CDR3 DNA sequence: TGTGCCAGCAGTTACAAGGGGTTGTCTTACTATGGCTACACCTTC.

The chain uses TRBV6-5 and TRBJ1-1; no definite D call. Germline V gene lookup returns CDR1 MNHEY and CDR2 SVGAGI. The CDR3 is 14 residues long. V was cut by 2 bases and J by 2 bases, with 9 bases left in between. CDR3 amino acids: CASSYGRTNTEAFF. CDR3 sequence (DNA): TGTGCCAGCAGTTACGGGCGAACAAACACTGAAGCTTTCTTT.

The table lists this clone with a few counts. This chain links TRBV2 with TRBJ1-6; weak D call: TRBD1 (6 bases). Germline values: CDR1 SNHLY, CDR2 FYNNEI. Deletions cut 2 bases from V and 10 bases from J, with 12 bases between. This CDR3 has 14 residues. The CDR3 nucleotides read TGTGCCAGCAGTGAACAGGGGATAGGGTCACCCCTCCACTTT. Translation gives CASSEQGIGSPLHF.

The rearrangement joins TRBV30 to TRBJ1-1; TRBD1 agrees at 8 bases. V dropped 3 bases and J dropped 1; count of bases not matched to a gene: 4. Germline CDR1 reads GTSNPN; CDR2 reads SVGIG (reference sequence). This CDR3 is 14 amino acids long. CDR3 sequence (DNA): TGTGCCTGGAGCGCGGACAGGGAGAACACTGAAGCTTTCTTT. Translation gives CAWSADRENTEAFF. The whole variable domain, remainder taken from reference TRBV30 and TRBJ1-1, is SQTIHQWPATLVQPVGSPLSLECTVEGTSNPNLYWYRQAAGRGLQLLFYSVGIGQISSEVPQNLSASRPQDRQFILSSKKLLLSDSGFYLCAWSADRENTEAFFGQGTRLTVV.

The CDR3 bases are TGTGCCAGCAGTGGGCGAGGACAGGGGGCGCGAGGCGCCTACAATGAGCAGTTCTTC. Its translation: CASSGRGQGARGAYNEQFF. The chain carries TRBV6-1 and TRBJ2-1, with 11 bases that match TRBD1. V lost 4 bases to trimming and J lost 2 bases; unmatched junction nucleotides: 13. This CDR3 contains 19 residues. Germline CDR1 and CDR2: MNHNS and SASEGT.

The chain employs TRBV5-6 and TRBJ2-7; D call uncertain. The V end lost 3 bases, the J end lost 1 base, and 11 bases lay between the germline ends. This CDR3 region has 14 residues. Germline V lookup: CDR1 SGHDT, CDR2 YYEEEE. Here the CDR3 DNA reads TGTGCCAGCAGCTGGGTCGGAGTTTCCTACGAGCAGTACTTC. It yields the protein CASSWVGVSYEQYF.

The chain is built from TRBV27 and TRBJ1-1; 7 nucleotides line up with TRBD1. This CDR3 has 15 residues. Germline V gene lookup returns CDR1 MNHEY and CDR2 SMNVEV (reference sequence). V trimming: 5 bases; J trimming: 3 bases; junction bases outside the gene matches: 9. The CDR3 DNA is TGTGCCAGCAGTCCCCAGACAGGGATGGACACTGAAGCTTTCTTT. The encoded protein is CASSPQTGMDTEAFF.

The chain couples TRBV2 to TRBJ1-4, with a possible D match to TRBD1 (6 bases). Germline CDR1 SNHLY, CDR2 FYNNEI. This CDR3 has 15 residues. V lost 6 bases and J lost 5, with 16 bases in between. For the CDR3, the DNA is TGTGCCAGCAGAGGGGGTACTGGTGCCAATGAAAAACTGTTTTTT. Translated, it gives CASRGGTGANEKLFF.

The rearrangement links TRBV7-3 to TRBJ2-1; 10 positions agree with TRBD1. Germline CDR1 and CDR2: SGHTA and FQGTGA. The CDR3 consists of 15 residues. Unmatched junction bases numbered 3, after V lost 3 bases and J lost 4 bases. The CDR3 loop reads CASSFGQGVYNEQFF. CDR3 sequence (DNA): TGTGCCAGCAGCTTTGGACAGGGGGTTTACAATGAGCAGTTCTTC.

The V call is TRBV4-3, the J call TRBJ1-4; a possible D gene is TRBD1 (6 bases). Germline V CDR1 and CDR2: LGHNA, YSLEER. The CDR3 runs 19 residues. V was trimmed by 0 bases and J by 8 bases, leaving 25 bases between them. The CDR3: CASSQDHWVTRGAGEKLFF. The CDR3 nucleotides are TGCGCCAGCAGCCAAGATCATTGGGTGACTCGGGGGGCAGGGGAAAAACTGTTTTTT.

A single count supports this clone. This chain links TRBV29-1 with TRBJ2-1; no clear D gene. The CDR3 is made up of 11 amino acids. Germline CDR1 and CDR2: SQVTM and ANQGSEA. The V end was cut by 4 bases, the J end by 8 bases, with 9 bases between. The CDR3 is CSVARYHEQFF. CDR3 nucleotide sequence: TGCAGCGTTGCCAGGTACCATGAGCAGTTCTTC.

This sequence joins TRBV7-3 and TRBJ2-3; D perhaps matches TRBD2 (5 bases). Germline V gene sequence: CDR1 SGHTA, CDR2 FQGTGA. The CDR3 contains 14 residues. Trimming took 4 bases from V and 0 from J, leaving 8 bases between them. CDR3 in DNA: TGTGCCAGCAGCTCCCGGGGTAGCACAGATACGCAGTATTTT. Protein: CASSSRGSTDTQYF.

V is TRBV29-1 and J is TRBJ2-3; a weak D match, TRBD1 (6 bases). The CDR3 has 13 amino acids. CDR1 is SQVTM, CDR2 ANQGSEA, per germline. V gave up 6 bases and J gave up 0 bases, with 10 bases separating them. The CDR3 DNA reads as TGCAGCGTAGGGACACCTAGCACAGATACGCAGTATTTT. Translation gives CSVGTPSTDTQYF.

V and J are TRBV6-5 and TRBJ1-2; D gene unclear. V was pared by 0 bases and J by 4 bases, with 12 bases between. CDR3 size: 15 residues. Germline lookup yields CDR1 MNHEY and CDR2 SVGAGI. In nucleotides, the CDR3 is TGTGCCAGCAGTTACTCGACGGGAGGCGTCTATGGCTACACCTTC. This encodes CASSYSTGGVYGYTF.